This T cell receptor (beta chain) came from a study of T-cell reconstitution after alpha-beta-depleted transplantation in children. Trimming removed 4 bases from V and 5 bases from J, with 15 bases in between. The CDR3 length is 15 residues. The germline gives CDR1 SGHVS, CDR2 FQNEAQ. This clonotype was detected only a few times. Preparation of the TCRbeta library was carried out with unique molecular identifiers. TCRdb reanalysed the PCR reads using MiXCR and keeps one entry per CDR3 protein. The sample includes just under 350,000 distinct CDR3 sequences, roughly 15% seen only once; the top ten take around two fifths.

This chain links TRBV7-8 with TRBJ2-1, with a weak D call TRBD2 (5 bases). The clonotype was recovered from a male patient between 2 and 15 years old who had a stem cell transplant for acute lymphoblastic leukemia, so the T cells may come from the graft donor. The material was PBMCs, mostly from graft donor cells, obtained 360 days after TCRalphabeta/CD19-depleted stem cell transplant. Written as DNA, the CDR3 is TGTGCCAGCAGCTACTGGGGAGAAAGGAACAATGAGCAGTTCTTC. This gives the protein CASSYWGERNNEQFF.